This T cell receptor beta chain was sequenced for a study of cytomegalovirus exposure and HLA in healthy donors. Per the germline V gene, CDR1 is SGHRS and CDR2 is YFSETQ. The CDR3 runs to 14 residues. The ends were cut back, 2 bases at V and 3 bases at J, with 11 bases in the middle. Overall study results and limits: Cytomegalovirus association was listed for 170 or so TCR beta chains.

Use of 60 Vbeta and 13 Jbeta primers characterized the PCR. Only in-frame clones appear in the TCRdb table, and some are missing; sequencing was by immunoSEQ multiplex PCR. The sample yields about 130,000 clones, 55% to 75% seen once. This clone was seen a handful of times. Its antigen remains unknown. The V call is TRBV5-1, the J call TRBJ2-5; TRBD2 might be the D (5 bases). The origin of this receptor is a man aged 25 to 45 in good health and CMV-seronegative. Sequencing was carried out using PBMCs. The CDR3 DNA follows: TGCGCCAGCAGCTTAGCTAAACTAGAAGAGACCCAGTACTTC. Encoded protein: CASSLAKLEETQYF.